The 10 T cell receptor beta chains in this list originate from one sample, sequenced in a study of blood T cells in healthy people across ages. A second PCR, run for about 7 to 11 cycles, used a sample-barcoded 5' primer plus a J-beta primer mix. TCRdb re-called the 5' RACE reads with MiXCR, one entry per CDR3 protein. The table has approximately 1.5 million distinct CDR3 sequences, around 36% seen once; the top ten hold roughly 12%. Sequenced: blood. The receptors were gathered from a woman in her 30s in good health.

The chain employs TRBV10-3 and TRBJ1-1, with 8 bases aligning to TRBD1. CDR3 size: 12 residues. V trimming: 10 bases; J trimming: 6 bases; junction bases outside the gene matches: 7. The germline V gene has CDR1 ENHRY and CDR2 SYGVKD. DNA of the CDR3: TGTGCCACCGACGACAGGGGCGCTGAAGCTTTCTTT. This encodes CATDDRGAEAFF.

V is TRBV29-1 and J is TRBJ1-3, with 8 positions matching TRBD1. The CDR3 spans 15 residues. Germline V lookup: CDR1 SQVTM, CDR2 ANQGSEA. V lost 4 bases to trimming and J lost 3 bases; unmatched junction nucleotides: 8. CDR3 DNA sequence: TGCAGCGTTGGACCTGACAGGGGAGTTGGAAACACCATATATTTT. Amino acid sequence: CSVGPDRGVGNTIYF.

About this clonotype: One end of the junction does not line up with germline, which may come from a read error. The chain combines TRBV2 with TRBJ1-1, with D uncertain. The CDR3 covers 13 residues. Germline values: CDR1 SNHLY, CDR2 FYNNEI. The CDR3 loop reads CASTEGGNTEVFF. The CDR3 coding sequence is TGTGCCAGCACCGAGGGCGGGAACACTGAAGTTTTCTTT.

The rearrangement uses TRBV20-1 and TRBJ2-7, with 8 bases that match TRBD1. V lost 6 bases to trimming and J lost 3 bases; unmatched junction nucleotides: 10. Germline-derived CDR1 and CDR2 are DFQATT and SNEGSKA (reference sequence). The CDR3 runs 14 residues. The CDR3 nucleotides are TGCAGTGCAGGCCCTACAGGGGGTAACTACGAGCAGTACTTC. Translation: CSAGPTGGNYEQYF.

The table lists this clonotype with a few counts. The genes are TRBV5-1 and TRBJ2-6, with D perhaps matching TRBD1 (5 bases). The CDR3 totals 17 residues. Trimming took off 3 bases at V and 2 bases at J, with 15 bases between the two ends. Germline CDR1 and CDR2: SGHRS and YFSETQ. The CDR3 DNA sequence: TGCGCCAGCAGCTCGACAGTCGGTAGGGCTGGGGCCAACGTCCTGACTTTC. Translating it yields CASSSTVGRAGANVLTF. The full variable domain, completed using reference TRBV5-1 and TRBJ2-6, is KAGVTQTPRYLIKTRGQQVTLSCSPISGHRSVSWYQQTPGQGLQFLFEYFSETQRNKGNFPGRFSGRQFSNSRSEMNVSTLELGDSALYLCASSSTVGRAGANVLTFGAGSRLTVL.

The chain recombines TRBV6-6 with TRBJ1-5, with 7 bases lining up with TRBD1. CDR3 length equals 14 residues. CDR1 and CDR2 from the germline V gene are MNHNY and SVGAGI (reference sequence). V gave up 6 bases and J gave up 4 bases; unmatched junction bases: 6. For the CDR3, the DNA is TGTGCCAGCAGCCCGGGACAGCTTAATCAGCCCCAGCATTTT. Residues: CASSPGQLNQPQHF.

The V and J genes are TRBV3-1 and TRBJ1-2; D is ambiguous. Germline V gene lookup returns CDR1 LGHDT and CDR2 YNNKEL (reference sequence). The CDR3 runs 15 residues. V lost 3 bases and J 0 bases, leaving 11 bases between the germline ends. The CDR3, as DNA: TGTGCCAGCAGCCATCCTGCTGCAGCTAACTATGGCTACACCTTC. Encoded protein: CASSHPAAANYGYTF.

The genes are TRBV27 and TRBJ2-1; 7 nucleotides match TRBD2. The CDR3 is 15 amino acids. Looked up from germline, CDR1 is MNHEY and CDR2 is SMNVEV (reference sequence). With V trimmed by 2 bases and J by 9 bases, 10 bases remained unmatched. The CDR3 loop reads CASSLGLAEGIEQFF. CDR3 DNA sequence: TGTGCCAGCAGTTTAGGTCTAGCGGAGGGCATTGAGCAGTTCTTC.

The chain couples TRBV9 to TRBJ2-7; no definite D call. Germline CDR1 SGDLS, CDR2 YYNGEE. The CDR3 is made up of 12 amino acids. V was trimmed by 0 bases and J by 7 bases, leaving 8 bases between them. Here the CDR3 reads CASSVVWREQYF. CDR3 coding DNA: TGTGCCAGCAGCGTAGTCTGGCGGGAGCAGTACTTC.

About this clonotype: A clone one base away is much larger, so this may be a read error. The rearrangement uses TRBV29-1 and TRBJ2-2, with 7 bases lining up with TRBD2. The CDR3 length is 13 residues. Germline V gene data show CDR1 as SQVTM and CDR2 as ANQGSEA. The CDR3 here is CSVGGTNTGGLFF. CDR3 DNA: TGCAGCGTCGGGGGGACGAACACCGGGGGGCTGTTTTTT.